Shown below are 4 T cell receptor beta chains from a single sample sequenced in a study of Graves' ophthalmopathy and Graves' hyperthyroidism. Beta-chain TCR CDR3 regions were amplified from RNA transcripts. Second-round multiplex PCR came after a first-round RT-PCR that employed HTBI primers. In TCRdb, the multiplex PCR reads were re-called with MiXCR into one record per CDR3 protein. The table includes 620,000 or so distinct CDR3 sequences, 22% detected once. Sequencing was carried out using peripheral blood. All receptors derive from a woman younger than 30 with stable Graves' hyperthyroidism. Some clones in this sample may be carry-over from other donors' samples.

The chain employs TRBV15 and TRBJ1-1, with D hard to call. CDR3 length: 14 residues. V lost 9 bases, J lost 8 bases, and 22 bases lay in between. CDR1 and CDR2 (germline): LNHNV, YYDKDF (reference sequence). CDR3 nucleotides: TGTGCCACGAGGGAGGATAGCGTATATGGGGAAGCTTTCTTT. Its protein is CATREDSVYGEAFF.

This clonotype was observed a few times. The chain recombines TRBV11-2 with TRBJ1-1; 7 bases are a match to TRBD1. This CDR3 is built from 14 residues. CDR1 is SGHAT and CDR2 is FQNNGV in the germline V gene. The J segment lost 12 bases and the V segment lost 0 bases, leaving 10 bases of the junction unmatched. The CDR3 sequence is CASSLEGQFRGTFF. CDR3 sequence (DNA): TGTGCCAGCAGCTTAGAGGGACAGTTCCGAGGAACTTTCTTT.

The V call is TRBV20-1, the J call TRBJ2-7, with D possibly matching TRBD2 (5 bases). The CDR3 runs 14 residues. The germline CDR1 and CDR2 sequences are DFQATT and SNEGSKA (reference sequence). The V and J ends lost 1 base and 1 base respectively, with 11 bases between them. The CDR3 coding sequence is TGCAGTGCTAGAGGTGGCGGGCCGTCCTACGAGCAGTACTTC. It codes for CSARGGGPSYEQYF.

V is TRBV12-5 and J is TRBJ2-5, with 8 bases fitting TRBD2. The CDR3 is made up of 16 amino acids. CDR1 is LGHNT, CDR2 FRNRAP, per germline. The J segment lost 0 bases and the V segment lost 1 base, leaving 4 bases of the junction unmatched. The CDR3 is CASGLGTSGYQETQYF. In DNA, the CDR3 is TGTGCTAGTGGTTTGGGAACTAGCGGATACCAAGAGACCCAGTACTTC. Full variable domain (rest looked up from reference TRBV12-5 and TRBJ2-5): DARVTQTPRHKVTEMGQEVTMRCQPILGHNTVFWYRQTMMQGLELLAYFRNRAPLDDSGMPKDRFSAEMPDATLATLKIQPSEPRDSAVYFCASGLGTSGYQETQYFGPGTRLLVL.